These 29 T cell receptor beta chains were sequenced from one sample in a study of blood T cells in healthy people across ages. It was with a sample-barcoded 5' primer and a J-beta primer mix that a second PCR of about 7 to 12 cycles was run. MiXCR, run by TCRdb on the 5' RACE reads, gives a single entry per CDR3 protein. Of around 990,000 distinct CDR3 sequences listed, around two fifths are singletons. Sequenced sample: blood. The origin of the receptors is a man aged 18 to 30 in good health.

The rearrangement links TRBV20-1 to TRBJ2-7; D may match TRBD1 or TRBD2 (5 bases each). Germline V gene data show CDR1 as DFQATT and CDR2 as SNEGSKA (reference sequence). CDR3 length: 14 amino acids. Trimming removed 0 bases at V and 1 base at J, with 10 bases between. The CDR3 loop is CSARDPRESYEQYF. CDR3 coding DNA: TGCAGTGCTAGAGATCCCAGGGAGTCCTACGAGCAGTACTTC.

The V and J genes are TRBV9 and TRBJ1-1, with no clear D. V shed 3 bases and J shed 6 bases, with 9 bases lying between them. In germline, CDR1 is SGDLS, CDR2 YYNGEE. CDR3 size: 12 residues. The CDR3 DNA follows: TGTGCCAGCAGCGCGCCCAACGCTGAAGCTTTCTTT. Translating gives CASSAPNAEAFF.

This clonotype was recorded a few times. V and J are TRBV4-3 and TRBJ1-4, with a weak D call TRBD1 (5 bases). Germline V gene lookup returns CDR1 LGHNA and CDR2 YSLEER. This CDR3 contains 16 residues. Trimming took off 1 base at V and 4 bases at J, with 13 bases between the two ends. CDR3 protein: CASSQVVRDVNEKLFF. The CDR3, as DNA: TGCGCCAGCAGCCAAGTAGTACGGGACGTTAATGAAAAACTGTTTTTT.

This clonotype has more than one count but fewer than ten. The chain is built from TRBV7-9 and TRBJ1-6; D unresolved. In germline, CDR1 is SEHNR, CDR2 FQNEAQ (reference sequence). The length of the CDR3 is 15 residues. V lost 5 bases, J lost 5 bases, and 13 bases lay in between. The CDR3 coding sequence is TGTGCCAGCAGCCCCGAGAGGAGAAATAATTCACCCCTCCACTTT. It specifies CASSPERRNNSPLHF.

This clonotype was observed a handful of times. The chain uses TRBV6-2 or TRBV6-3 and TRBJ2-7; 9 nucleotides align to TRBD1. V lost 5 bases, J lost 3 bases, and 8 bases stayed unmatched. Germline V lookup: CDR1 MNHEY, CDR2 SVGEGT. This CDR3 spans 15 amino acids. The DNA of the CDR3 is TGTGCCAGCAGTGACCCTGGGACAGGGCTCTACGAGCAGTACTTC. Translating gives CASSDPGTGLYEQYF.

The CDR3 bases are TGCGCCAGCAGCCAAGTTTCCGGGACAGTTGAAGCTTTCTTT. Encoded protein: CASSQVSGTVEAFF. This chain uses TRBV4-3 with TRBJ1-1; 7 bases agree with TRBD1. With V trimmed by 1 base and J by 7 bases, 6 bases remained unmatched. Germline V gene lookup returns CDR1 LGHNA and CDR2 YSLEER. This CDR3 contains 14 residues.

This chain joins TRBV2 and TRBJ1-1; D unresolved. Germline values: CDR1 SNHLY, CDR2 FYNNEI. The CDR3 is made up of 11 amino acids. Between the trimmed V and J ends, which lost 5 bases and 7 bases, there was a span of 8 bases. CDR3 region: CASSKGIEAFF. In DNA, the CDR3 is TGTGCCAGCAGTAAGGGTATTGAAGCTTTCTTT.

This clonotype was counted between two and nine times. The chain links TRBV12-3 or TRBV12-4 to TRBJ2-7; TRBD2 aligns across 10 bases. The DNA end is more similar to TRBJ2-5, so the J call may be wrong. The CDR3 contains 16 residues. This CDR3 reads CASSLSAGLADRTQYF. CDR3 nucleotide sequence: TGTGCCAGCAGTTTATCCGCCGGACTAGCGGATAGGACCCAGTACTTC.

The chain links TRBV4-3 to TRBJ1-4, with D possibly being TRBD1 (5 bases). The germline CDR1 and CDR2 sequences are LGHNA and YSLEER. The V end was cut by 4 bases, the J end by 8 bases, with 17 bases between. This CDR3 spans 15 amino acids. CDR3 sequence: CASSRTGGRGEKLFF. The CDR3 DNA sequence: TGCGCCAGCAGCCGAACAGGAGGGCGTGGGGAAAAACTGTTTTTT.

This clonotype turned up a few times. In DNA form, the CDR3 reads TGTGCCAGCAGCTCAACAGGGCTGACCTACAATGAGCAGTTCTTC. Translated, it gives CASSSTGLTYNEQFF. The chain couples TRBV11-1 to TRBJ2-1, with D possibly TRBD1 on 6 matching bases. The ends were cut back, 4 bases at V and 2 bases at J, with 12 bases in the middle. CDR3 length: 15 amino acids. CDR1 is SGHAT and CDR2 is FQDESV in the germline V gene (reference sequence). The variable domain in full, with the rest retrieved from reference TRBV11-1 and TRBJ2-1, is EAEVAQSPRYKITEKSQAVAFWCDPISGHATLYWYRQILGQGPELLVQFQDESVVDDSQLPKDRFSAERLKGVDSTLKIQPAELGDSAMYLCASSSTGLTYNEQFFGPGTRLTVL.

The chain links TRBV6-1 to TRBJ2-1; D possibly corresponds to TRBD1 (6 bases). V gave up 4 bases and J gave up 8 bases, with 15 bases separating them. The germline gives CDR1 MNHNS, CDR2 SASEGT. The CDR3 has 14 amino acids. The CDR3 loop reads CASSARQVYDEQFF. The CDR3 DNA reads TGTGCCAGCAGTGCTAGACAGGTTTACGATGAGCAGTTCTTC.

This clonotype was counted between two and nine times. The genes are TRBV20-1 and TRBJ2-7; D gene uncertain. V shed 5 bases and J shed 3 bases, with 20 bases lying between them. Per the germline V gene, CDR1 is DFQATT and CDR2 is SNEGSKA (reference sequence). The CDR3 is made up of 15 amino acids. CDR3 DNA sequence: TGCAGTGCTGAGCCTGATATCCCGCCCGTCTACGAGCAGTACTTC. Its protein product is CSAEPDIPPVYEQYF.

This clonotype turned up a few times. V usage is TRBV10-3 and J usage is TRBJ1-5; a weak D match, TRBD1 (6 bases). The CDR3 consists of 15 residues. The germline V gene has CDR1 ENHRY and CDR2 SYGVKD. Between the trimmed V and J ends, which lost 0 bases and 6 bases, there was a span of 12 bases. CDR3 protein: CAISESVQGGQPQHF. The DNA of the CDR3 is TGTGCCATCAGTGAGTCTGTACAGGGCGGTCAGCCCCAGCATTTT.

A few counts support this clonotype. The J gene is TRBJ2-3, the V gene TRBV12-3 or TRBV12-4; D is possibly TRBD2 (6 bases). CDR3 length equals 12 residues. Trimming took off 9 bases at V and 4 bases at J, with 11 bases between the two ends. DNA for the CDR3: TGTGCCAGTTATCGGAGGGCAGATACGCAGTATTTT. Translating it yields CASYRRADTQYF.

V is TRBV12-3 or TRBV12-4 and J is TRBJ1-5; D unresolved. CDR3 length: 14 residues. The germline V and J ends were trimmed by 6 bases and 6 bases, with 15 bases remaining between them. The CDR3 reads CASSEAAFGQPQHF. The CDR3 DNA reads as TGTGCCAGCAGCGAGGCAGCATTCGGTCAGCCCCAGCATTTT.

This sequence joins TRBV20-1 and TRBJ1-4; 7 nucleotides match TRBD1. Germline CDR1 DFQATT, CDR2 SNEGSKA (reference sequence). Trimming at V came to 5 bases and at J to 6 bases, leaving 6 bases not matched to a gene. The CDR3 length is 13 residues. The CDR3 nucleotides read TGCAGTGCTCCCAACACAGGGGATGAAAAACTGTTTTTT. The encoded protein is CSAPNTGDEKLFF.

V gene TRBV6-2 or TRBV6-3 combines with J gene TRBJ2-2; D remains ambiguous. Trimming took 0 bases from V and 6 from J, leaving 14 bases between them. This CDR3 has 16 residues. Germline V gene data show CDR1 as MNHEY and CDR2 as SVGEGT. The CDR3 is CASSYSGTTRPGELFF. Here the CDR3 DNA reads TGTGCCAGCAGTTACTCCGGAACCACACGTCCCGGGGAGCTGTTTTTT.

This clonotype was picked up many times. The J gene is TRBJ2-1, the V gene TRBV2; D is possibly TRBD2 (6 bases). V dropped 6 bases and J dropped 0 bases, with 9 bases sitting between them. Germline V gene sequence: CDR1 SNHLY, CDR2 FYNNEI. The CDR3 length is 14 residues. The CDR3 sequence is CASSSGPSYNEQFF. Here the CDR3 DNA reads TGTGCCAGCAGCAGCGGGCCCTCCTACAATGAGCAGTTCTTC.

This clonotype was counted once. The chain employs TRBV6-6 and TRBJ2-3; D call uncertain. V was clipped by 0 bases and J by 4 bases, with 11 bases between them. Per the germline V gene, CDR1 is MNHNY and CDR2 is SVGAGI (reference sequence). The length of the CDR3 is 15 residues. CDR3 bases: TGTGCCAGCAGTTACTCCAATTCACTGGCAGATACGCAGTATTTT. Translating it yields CASSYSNSLADTQYF.

The chain is built from TRBV6-5 and TRBJ1-2; D is unresolved. Germline-derived CDR1 and CDR2 are MNHEY and SVGAGI. V gave up 5 bases and J gave up 8 bases, with 18 bases separating them. The CDR3 runs 14 residues. DNA for the CDR3: TGTGCCAGCAGTGGGTCTGGAGGGTCGAACGGCTACACCTTC. Residues: CASSGSGGSNGYTF.

The chain recombines TRBV25-1 with TRBJ2-2; 7 bases line up with TRBD2. The CDR3 is 16 amino acids. Germline V gene sequence: CDR1 MGHDK, CDR2 SYGVNS. With 2 bases clipped from V and 4 bases from J, the junction kept 7 bases outside the gene matches. CDR3 in DNA: TGTGCCAGCAGTGAACTGGGGGGGGACCCCACCGGGGAGCTGTTTTTT. Its protein is CASSELGGDPTGELFF.

Remarks on this clonotype: This may come from a read error, since a much larger clone is one base off. CDR3 region: CASSQEYPGGADTQYF. CDR3 nucleotides: TGCGCCAGCAGCCAAGAGTATCCGGGGGGCGCAGATACGCAGTATTTT. This sequence joins TRBV4-3 and TRBJ2-3; perhaps TRBD2 as D (7 bases). The germline CDR1 and CDR2 sequences are LGHNA and YSLEER. The CDR3 consists of 16 residues. Deletions cut 0 bases from V and 4 bases from J, with 14 bases between.

The genes are TRBV30 and TRBJ2-7; a possible D gene is TRBD1 (6 bases). The CDR3 is 13 amino acids. Germline lookup yields CDR1 GTSNPN and CDR2 SVGIG (reference sequence). V was cut by 3 bases and J by 8 bases, with 17 bases left in between. CDR3 sequence: CAWRATGSTKQYF. The CDR3, as DNA: TGTGCCTGGAGAGCGACAGGCTCTACGAAGCAGTACTTC.

The V call is TRBV28, the J call TRBJ2-1; TRBD1 matches 9 bases. This CDR3 contains 16 residues. Germline CDR1 and CDR2: MDHEN and SYDVKM. With 6 bases clipped from V and 3 bases from J, the junction kept 9 bases outside the gene matches. Written as DNA, the CDR3 is TGTGCCAGCAGCCCATACGGGACAGGGAACTACAATGAGCAGTTCTTC. It codes for CASSPYGTGNYNEQFF. The full variable domain, rest sourced from reference TRBV28 and TRBJ2-1, is DVKVTQSSRYLVKRTGEKVFLECVQDMDHENMFWYRQDPGLGLRLIYFSYDVKMKEKGDIPEGYSVSREKKERFSLILESASTNQTSMYLCASSPYGTGNYNEQFFGPGTRLTVL.

This clonotype was counted between two and nine times. CDR3 sequence reads: CSARDPGTRGNGYTF. CDR3 bases: TGCAGTGCTAGAGATCCCGGGACAAGGGGCAACGGTTACACCTTC. The genes are TRBV20-1 and TRBJ1-2, with TRBD1 as a possible D gene (6 bases). V was clipped by 0 bases and J by 11 bases, with 22 bases between them. CDR3 length: 15 amino acids. CDR1 and CDR2 (germline): DFQATT, SNEGSKA (reference sequence).

The chain recombines TRBV7-3 with TRBJ1-6, with D perhaps matching TRBD1 (6 bases). The germline gives CDR1 SGHTA, CDR2 FQGTGA. This CDR3 comprises 15 residues. Between the trimmed V and J ends, which lost 2 bases and 8 bases, there was a span of 13 bases. The CDR3 DNA sequence: TGTGCCAGCAGCTTAGATTCGAGGGGGGATTCACCCCTCCACTTT. Translated: CASSLDSRGDSPLHF. The full variable domain, in which reference TRBV7-3 and TRBJ1-6 provide the parts outside the CDR3, is GAGVSQTPSNKVTEKGKYVELRCDPISGHTALYWYRQSLGQGPEFLIYFQGTGAADDSGLPNDRFFAVRPEGSVSTLKIQRTERGDSAVYLCASSLDSRGDSPLHFGNGTRLTVT.

The chain is built from TRBV4-1 and TRBJ1-1; tentative D call: TRBD1 (5 bases). The length of the CDR3 is 19 residues. Looked up from germline, CDR1 is MGHRA and CDR2 is YSYEKL. Trimming shortened V by 4 bases and J by 5 bases, and 29 bases separated the two germline ends. DNA for the CDR3: TGCGCCAGCAGCCCACAAACCTATACTTTGGACCCGGGGGGTACTGAAGCTTTCTTT. Translated: CASSPQTYTLDPGGTEAFF.

This clonotype was seen more than once but under ten times. The chain is built from TRBV20-1 and TRBJ1-5; TRBD1 agrees at 9 bases. The junction had 7 bases not matched to a gene; V was cut back by 3 bases and J by 1 base. This CDR3 contains 16 residues. Germline assignment: CDR1 DFQATT and CDR2 SNEGSKA (reference sequence). The CDR3, as DNA: TGCAGTGCTAGGGAAGACAGGGGGATGAGCAATCAGCCCCAGCATTTT. It specifies CSAREDRGMSNQPQHF.

This clonotype was seen more than once but under ten times. The chain links TRBV7-9 to TRBJ1-1; maybe TRBD1 (5 bases). This CDR3 has 14 residues. V was clipped by 5 bases and J by 3 bases, with 13 bases between them. Germline CDR1 and CDR2: SEHNR and FQNEAQ (reference sequence). The CDR3 bases are TGTGCCAGCAGCACCCTGGGGGAGGACACTGAAGCTTTCTTT. Translated, it gives CASSTLGEDTEAFF.